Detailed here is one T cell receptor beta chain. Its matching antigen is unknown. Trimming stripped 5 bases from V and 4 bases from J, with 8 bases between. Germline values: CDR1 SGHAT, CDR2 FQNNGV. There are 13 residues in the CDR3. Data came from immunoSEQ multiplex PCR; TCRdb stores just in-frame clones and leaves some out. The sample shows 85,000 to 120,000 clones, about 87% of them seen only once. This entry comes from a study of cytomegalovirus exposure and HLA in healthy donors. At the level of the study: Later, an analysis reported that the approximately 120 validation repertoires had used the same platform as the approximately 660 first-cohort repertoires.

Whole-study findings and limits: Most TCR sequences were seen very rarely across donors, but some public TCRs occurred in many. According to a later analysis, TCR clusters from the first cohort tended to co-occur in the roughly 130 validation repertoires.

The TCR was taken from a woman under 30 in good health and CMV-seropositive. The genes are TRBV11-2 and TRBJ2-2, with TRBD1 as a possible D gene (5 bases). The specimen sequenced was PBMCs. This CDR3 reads CASSTQGTGELFF. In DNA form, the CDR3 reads TGTGCCAGCAGCACCCAGGGCACCGGGGAGCTGTTTTTT.